Shown below are 2 T cell receptor beta chains from a single sample sequenced in a study of CD8 T cells in Susac syndrome. RNA, at roughly 0.5 to 1 ug, was reverse transcribed with random hexamers. TCRdb itself ran the immunoSEQ multiplex PCR reads through MiXCR, one entry per CDR3 protein. The sample lists over 150,000 distinct CDR3 sequences; about 96% were seen once. The sequencing input was CD4+ T cells from PBMCs. The receptors shown here come from a human donor with multiple sclerosis.

CDR3 in amino acids: CASSAAGANTEAFF. The CDR3 DNA reads TGCGCCAGCAGCGCGGCCGGGGCGAACACTGAAGCTTTCTTT. V is TRBV5-1 and J is TRBJ1-1; D may be TRBD1 (5 bases). The CDR3 loop spans 14 amino acids. The V gene's germline CDR1 is SGHRS and CDR2 YFSETQ. The germline V and J ends were trimmed by 4 bases and 1 base, with 11 bases remaining between them.

This clonotype was counted a single time. V usage is TRBV3-1 and J usage is TRBJ1-4; no definite D call. Germline V gives CDR1 LGHDT, CDR2 YNNKEL (reference sequence). The CDR3 extends over 14 amino acids. The V end was cut by 2 bases, the J end by 0 bases, with 4 bases between. The chain's CDR3 is CASSQQATNEKLFF. CDR3 in DNA: TGTGCCAGCAGCCAACAGGCAACTAATGAAAAACTGTTTTTT.